The subject of this entry is one T cell receptor beta chain. The junction departs from germline at one end; a sequencing error may be responsible. The entry originates in a study of cytomegalovirus exposure and HLA in healthy donors. It was with 60 Vbeta and 13 Jbeta primers that the PCR ran. Clones were sequenced by immunoSEQ multiplex PCR, and TCRdb holds only the in-frame ones, with some missing. This sample carries roughly 180,000 clones, 80% of them seen once, and the ten largest clones take 6.5% to 8.5%. This TCR derives from a man aged 25 to 40 in good health and CMV-seropositive. Sequencing input: PBMCs.

In DNA, the CDR3 is TGTTCCAGCAGCATCCCCTATGAAAAACTGTTTTTT. Protein: CSSSIPYEKLFF. V is TRBV7-9 and J is TRBJ1-4; the D is unclear. Germline CDR1 reads SEHNR; CDR2 reads FQNEAQ (reference sequence). The CDR3 has 12 residues.